This TCR beta chain appears in the sequencing data of a study of early T cells in non-severe SARS-CoV-2 infection. Overall study context: Sequencing of bulk RNA from unsorted whole blood was done, without chain pairing.

Each cDNA molecule carried a unique molecular identifier. Each CDR3 protein is one row after TCRdb ran MiXCR on the 5' RACE reads. The repertoire holds tens of thousands of distinct CDR3 sequences, with about an eighth as singletons. A few counts support this clonotype. The source was whole blood, collected at baseline. The sequence was obtained from an adult who was a healthcare worker with PCR-confirmed SARS-CoV-2 infection or an uninfected control (not recorded which).

This CDR3 reads CASSGQGRGYGYTF. CDR3 coding DNA: TGTGCCAGCAGTGGACAGGGGCGCGGCTATGGCTACACCTTC. V is TRBV2 and J is TRBJ1-2; 8 nucleotides line up with TRBD1. Germline trimming cut 4 bases from V and 4 bases from J; bases unmatched to any gene: 5. The CDR3 is 14 residues long. Looked up from germline, CDR1 is SNHLY and CDR2 is FYNNEI.